The rows below give T cell receptor beta chains drawn from one sample of a study of PD-L1 blockade in urothelial cancer. Profiled with immunoSEQ multiplex PCR; TCRdb holds only in-frame clones, not every one. The sample contains approximately 30,000 clones, roughly 87% of which appear only once. The sequenced sample was PBMCs, obtained around atezolizumab (anti-PD-L1) treatment. These receptors were obtained from an older man with urothelial cancer. Both conserved end residues are part of each CDR3. A D gene is named only where the DNA matches it firmly. The listing skips clone size in some rows; elsewhere it reads once, few, many or a size class.

CDR3aa,CDR3nt,v_gene,abundance,j_gene,d_gene
CASSLELAGPYEQYF,TGCGCCAGCAGCTTGGAGCTAGCGGGACCCTACGAGCAGTACTTC,TRBV5-1,NA,TRBJ2-7,TRBD2
CASSWQGRNEKLFF,TGTGCCAGCAGCTGGCAGGGGAGAAATGAAAAACTGTTTTTT,TRBV27,NA,TRBJ1-4,NA
CAIRGQYNTEAFF,TGTGCCATTCGGGGACAATACAACACTGAAGCTTTCTTT,TRBV10-3,NA,TRBJ1-1,NA
CASSLVPSSTDTQYF,TGTGCCAGCAGCTTGGTGCCAAGCAGCACAGATACGCAGTATTTT,TRBV11-2,NA,TRBJ2-3,NA
CASSSRTGDGEETQYF,TGCGCCAGCAGCTCCCGGACAGGGGACGGGGAAGAGACCCAGTACTTC,TRBV5-1,few,TRBJ2-5,TRBD1
CASRLGLSGNTEAFF,TGTGCCAGCAGGTTGGGGCTATCTGGGAACACTGAAGCTTTCTTT,TRBV6-5,NA,TRBJ1-1,NA
CASSLGRQTNSPLHF,TGTGCCAGCAGCTTAGGTCGACAGACCAATTCACCCCTCCACTTT,TRBV11-2,NA,TRBJ1-6,NA
CASSSLAGGSPYNEQFF,TGTGCCAGCAGCTCTCTAGCCGGCGGGAGTCCCTACAATGAGCAGTTCTTC,TRBV5-4,NA,TRBJ2-1,TRBD2
CASSLAGGGPETQYF,TGTGCCAGCAGCTTAGCAGGGGGGGGTCCGGAGACCCAGTACTTC,TRBV7-8,NA,TRBJ2-5,NA
CASGSSSSSYNEQFF,TGTGCTAGTGGTTCATCCTCGAGCTCCTACAATGAGCAGTTCTTC,TRBV12-5,NA,TRBJ2-1,NA
CASSEMGQYNEQFF,TGCGCCAGCAGTGAGATGGGGCAGTACAATGAGCAGTTCTTC,TRBV10-1,NA,TRBJ2-1,NA
CASSVDGISNQPQHF,TGTGCCAGCAGCGTAGACGGGATAAGCAATCAGCCCCAGCATTTT,TRBV9,NA,TRBJ1-5,NA
CASSLWGGQRTGNNEQFF,TGTGCCAGCAGTTTATGGGGGGGCCAAAGGACAGGGAACAATGAGCAGTTCTTC,TRBV28,NA,TRBJ2-1,TRBD1
CATNGGQRGEKLFF,TGTGCCACCAACGGGGGACAGAGAGGTGAAAAACTGTTTTTT,TRBV2,once,TRBJ1-4,TRBD1
CAISGNSGGYEQYF,TGTGCCATCAGTGGAAATAGCGGCGGTTACGAGCAGTACTTC,TRBV10-3,NA,TRBJ2-7,NA
CASNSGTDNEKLFF,TGCGCCAGCAACTCCGGGACAGATAATGAAAAACTGTTTTTT,TRBV5-1,NA,TRBJ1-4,TRBD1
CASTRLSGISAEQYF,TGTGCCAGCACGAGACTATCGGGGATCTCCGCAGAGCAGTACTTC,TRBV2,NA,TRBJ2-7,NA
CASSSSPGTGGGEQYF,TGTGCCAGCAGCTCTTCTCCCGGGACAGGGGGCGGCGAGCAGTACTTC,TRBV7-2,NA,TRBJ2-7,TRBD1
CASSLAGGGYEQFF,TGTGCCAGCAGCCTAGCGGGAGGAGGATATGAGCAGTTCTTC,TRBV11-2,NA,TRBJ2-1,TRBD2